The 9 T cell receptor beta chains below all came from one sample that was sequenced in a study of blood T cell repertoires in COVID-19. Profiled with immunoSEQ multiplex PCR; TCRdb holds only in-frame clones, not every one. Of over 400,000 clones in the sample, 80% to 90% are singletons; the top ten hold 8% to 9.5%. The source material was PBMCs or T cells enriched from blood (not recorded which). All receptors derive from a woman aged 55-75 years who had recovered from COVID-19.

This chain uses TRBV5-4 with TRBJ2-2; D not certain. The CDR3 sequence is 14 residues long. Germline lookup yields CDR1 SGHNT and CDR2 YYREEE (reference sequence). V was cut by 2 bases and J by 1 base, with 6 bases left in between. This CDR3 reads CASSFAGNTGELFF. DNA of the CDR3: TGTGCCAGCAGCTTCGCAGGGAACACCGGGGAGCTGTTTTTT.

V is TRBV7-9 and J is TRBJ1-2, with TRBD1 matching over 7 bases. CDR1 is SEHNR, CDR2 FQNEAQ, per germline (reference sequence). Trimming took 5 bases from V and 8 from J; bases not matched to a gene: 8. The length of the CDR3 is 13 residues. CDR3 coding DNA: TGTGCCAGCAGCCCGGGACAGCCTAGGGGCTACACCTTC. Its translation: CASSPGQPRGYTF.

The sample holds one count of this clone. The chain recombines TRBV25-1 with TRBJ1-4; tentatively, D is TRBD1 (5 bases). V shed 2 bases and J shed 7 bases, with 23 bases lying between them. Germline-derived CDR1 and CDR2 are MGHDK and SYGVNS. The CDR3 loop spans 18 amino acids. CDR3 nucleotide sequence: TGTGCCAGCAGTGAAAGTGGGATCGGGGCAGGCGGGGGTGAAAAACTGTTTTTT. Its translation: CASSESGIGAGGGEKLFF.

The rearrangement joins TRBV6-5 to TRBJ2-3, with D possibly being TRBD2 (6 bases). Looked up from germline, CDR1 is MNHEY and CDR2 is SVGAGI. CDR3 length equals 15 residues. Trimming removed 7 bases from V and 1 base from J, with 15 bases in between. The CDR3 DNA follows: TGTGCCAGCATCCTCGGGGGTCGCGGCACAGATACGCAGTATTTT. As protein: CASILGGRGTDTQYF.

This clone occurred once. The chain combines TRBV5-6 with TRBJ2-2, with a tentative D call TRBD1 (5 bases). This CDR3 is built from 16 residues. Trimming took off 0 bases at V and 5 bases at J, with 14 bases between the two ends. The germline V gene has CDR1 SGHDT and CDR2 YYEEEE. CDR3 nucleotide sequence: TGTGCCAGCAGCTTGGGACAGCTAAGCCGGACCGGGGAGCTGTTTTTT. Translated: CASSLGQLSRTGELFF.

The gene calls are TRBV5-4 and TRBJ1-6; perhaps TRBD1 as D (6 bases). Germline V gene data show CDR1 as SGHNT and CDR2 as YYREEE (reference sequence). There are 17 residues in the CDR3. V was shortened by 0 bases and J by 9 bases, with 19 bases between the two germline ends. This chain's CDR3 is CASSLARQGTSVSPLHF. The CDR3 DNA reads as TGTGCCAGCAGCTTGGCCCGCCAGGGGACCTCGGTTTCACCCCTCCACTTT.

V usage is TRBV19 and J usage is TRBJ2-6, with 12 bases fitting TRBD1. V lost 7 bases and J lost 1; bases outside the gene matches: 8. CDR3 size: 18 residues. Looked up from germline, CDR1 is LNHDA and CDR2 is SQIVND (reference sequence). CDR3 sequence: CASNPWGQGASGANVLTF. The CDR3 region has the DNA TGTGCCAGTAACCCCTGGGGACAGGGGGCGTCTGGGGCCAACGTCCTGACTTTC.

The rearrangement links TRBV29-1 to TRBJ1-2; TRBD1 matches at 9 bases. J lost 4 bases, V lost 0 bases, and 9 bases had no gene match. This CDR3 comprises 16 residues. Germline V CDR1 and CDR2: SQVTM, ANQGSEA. The CDR3 sequence is CSVEDHGTGKGYGYTF. The CDR3 DNA follows: TGCAGCGTTGAAGATCATGGGACAGGGAAGGGCTATGGCTACACCTTC.

V gene TRBV27 combines with J gene TRBJ1-1; D remains unclear. The CDR3 has 12 residues. CDR1 and CDR2 from the germline V gene are MNHEY and SMNVEV (reference sequence). Trimming removed 7 bases at V and 4 bases at J, with 10 bases between. The CDR3 reads CASKGGSTEAFF. The CDR3 nucleotides are TGTGCCAGCAAAGGAGGGTCCACTGAAGCTTTCTTT.